The 30 T cell receptor beta chains in this list originate from one sample, sequenced in a study of T-cell memory formation after mild COVID-19. TCRdb recomputed calls from the 5' RACE reads with MiXCR, one row per CDR3 protein. The sample contains 180,000 or so distinct CDR3 sequences, approximately 10% of which appear only once. Sequencing input: PBMCs or a T cell subset sorted from them (not recorded which). All receptors come from a man between 18 and 29 years old who had mild COVID-19 (a few samples of this study predate the infection). Cell type and time point are not known.

As regards this clonotype: Compared with germline, one end of the junction differs, possibly owing to a read error. J is TRBJ1-1 and V is TRBV7-9; D ambiguous. Germline V gives CDR1 SEHNR, CDR2 FQNEAQ (reference sequence). CDR3 size: 13 residues. CDR3 sequence reads: CSSSSYHGSEAFF. The DNA for the CDR3 is TGTTCCAGCAGCTCGTATCATGGCAGTGAAGCTTTCTTT.

The chain has TRBV28 and TRBJ1-1; D is perhaps TRBD1 (5 bases). This CDR3 spans 12 amino acids. Germline CDR1 and CDR2: MDHEN and SYDVKM. Trimming shortened V by 7 bases and J by 8 bases, and 14 bases separated the two germline ends. In DNA, the CDR3 is TGTGCCAGCACCCCCCGGGGGACGGAAGCTTTCTTT. Translation: CASTPRGTEAFF.

The J gene is TRBJ1-4, the V gene TRBV4-2; D is possibly TRBD1 (5 bases). Deletions cut 0 bases from V and 8 bases from J, with 13 bases between. The CDR3 sequence is 15 residues long. The germline V gene encodes CDR1 LGHNA and CDR2 YNFKEQ. The CDR3 DNA reads as TGTGCCAGCAGCCAAGATCGGGGGGTTGGGGAAAAACTGTTTTTT. It codes for CASSQDRGVGEKLFF.

This clonotype was detected many times. V usage is TRBV11-2 and J usage is TRBJ2-7; D is possibly TRBD1 (6 bases). V lost 5 bases, J lost 2 bases, and 7 bases lay in between. CDR3 length: 12 amino acids. Germline CDR1 is SGHAT and CDR2 is FQNNGV. The CDR3 is CASSPGAYEQYV. The DNA for the CDR3 is TGTGCCAGCAGCCCAGGGGCCTACGAGCAGTACGTC.

The CDR3 DNA is TGTGCCAGCAGCTTAACGCCCGTCTATGAGCAGTTCTTC. Residues: CASSLTPVYEQFF. The chain has TRBV7-3 and TRBJ2-1; the D is unclear. This CDR3 has 13 amino acids. The germline V gene encodes CDR1 SGHTA and CDR2 FQGTGA. V was cut by 0 bases and J by 8 bases, with 8 bases left in between. The full variable domain, its missing parts supplied by reference TRBV7-3 and TRBJ2-1, is GAGVSQTPSNKVTEKGKYVELRCDPISGHTALYWYRQSLGQGPEFLIYFQGTGAADDSGLPNDRFFAVRPEGSVSTLKIQRTERGDSAVYLCASSLTPVYEQFFGPGTRLTVL.

This clonotype was observed a handful of times. The chain has TRBV2 and TRBJ2-2, with a weak D call TRBD1 (6 bases). The CDR3 spans 14 residues. CDR1 is SNHLY and CDR2 is FYNNEI in the germline V gene. V was cut by 6 bases and J by 4 bases, with 12 bases left in between. In nucleotides, the CDR3 is TGTGCCAGCAGAGGGGGATCGGGCACCGGGGAGCTGTTTTTT. Its translation is CASRGGSGTGELFF.

The sample holds a few counts of this clonotype. The gene calls are TRBV7-9 and TRBJ1-2; 8 positions agree with TRBD1. Germline V CDR1 and CDR2: SEHNR, FQNEAQ (reference sequence). This CDR3 comprises 15 residues. J lost 7 bases, V lost 5 bases, and 12 bases had no gene match. CDR3 amino acids: CASSQQTGGLSGYTF. The CDR3 DNA follows: TGTGCCAGCAGCCAACAAACAGGGGGGTTGAGTGGCTACACCTTC.

This clonotype appeared a few times. This chain connects TRBV20-1 to TRBJ2-4, with a possible D match to TRBD2 (5 bases). Trimming cost V 1 base and J 0 bases, with 10 bases left between them. The CDR3 length is 15 residues. CDR1 is DFQATT and CDR2 is SNEGSKA in the germline V gene (reference sequence). CDR3 sequence: CSARGGFGAKNIQYF. CDR3 nucleotide sequence: TGCAGTGCTAGAGGAGGGTTCGGAGCCAAAAACATTCAGTACTTC.

The rearrangement links TRBV2 to TRBJ1-5, with 8 positions matching TRBD1. The CDR3 covers 14 residues. J gave up 4 bases and V 5 bases, and 4 bases lay outside the gene matches. CDR1 and CDR2 (germline): SNHLY, FYNNEI. The CDR3 here is CASSRQGRNQPQHF. In DNA form, the CDR3 reads TGTGCCAGCAGTAGACAGGGGCGGAATCAGCCCCAGCATTTT.

The rearrangement links TRBV6-5 to TRBJ1-1; 7 nucleotides align to TRBD1. Trimming cost V 5 bases and J 10 bases; bases outside gene matches: 10. Per germline, CDR1 MNHEY and CDR2 SVGAGI. The CDR3 runs to 13 residues. The CDR3 region has the DNA TGTGCCAGCAGTCCTCGGGACAGCCGGGGAGCTTTCTTT. Translating gives CASSPRDSRGAFF.

This clonotype has only a few counts. The V gene is TRBV25-1, the J gene TRBJ2-6; 7 nucleotides agree with TRBD1. J gave up 3 bases and V 4 bases, and 12 bases lay outside the gene matches. The CDR3 loop spans 18 amino acids. Germline V gives CDR1 MGHDK, CDR2 SYGVNS. CDR3 sequence: CASSARPGQSGGANVLTF. The CDR3 DNA sequence: TGTGCCAGCAGTGCCCGACCGGGACAGTCGGGTGGGGCCAACGTCCTGACTTTC.

In this sample, this clonotype turned up a few times. This chain links TRBV6-5 with TRBJ1-6, with TRBD1 as a possible D gene (6 bases). Germline CDR1 is MNHEY and CDR2 is SVGAGI. CDR3 size: 15 residues. Trimming left V 2 bases short and J 10 bases short, with 15 bases between. The CDR3 DNA is TGTGCCAGCAGTTACCAGTCAGGGGCGGAATCACCCCTCCACTTT. Translated, it gives CASSYQSGAESPLHF.

This clonotype showed up just a few times. This chain links TRBV5-1 with TRBJ1-2; no clear D gene. Deletions cut 0 bases from V and 3 bases from J, with 12 bases between. This CDR3 has 15 amino acids. The germline CDR1 and CDR2 sequences are SGHRS and YFSETQ. The CDR3 is CASSLDSTLYYGYTF. The CDR3 bases are TGCGCCAGCAGCTTGGATTCAACACTGTACTATGGCTACACCTTC.

This chain's CDR3 is CASSAGANVLTF. CDR3 in DNA: TGTGCCAGCAGTGCTGGGGCCAACGTCCTGACTTTC. The genes are TRBV25-1 and TRBJ2-6; D gene unclear. CDR3 length: 12 amino acids. V was trimmed by 4 bases and J by 2 bases, leaving 0 bases between them. Per germline, CDR1 MGHDK and CDR2 SYGVNS.

This clonotype was detected a few times. The gene calls are TRBV4-1 and TRBJ1-2; TRBD1 matches 12 bases. Germline CDR1 reads MGHRA; CDR2 reads YSYEKL. The CDR3 is made up of 14 amino acids. After removal of 4 bases from V and 4 bases from J, the junction contained 1 base not matched to a gene. In DNA form, the CDR3 reads TGCGCCAGCAGCCGGGGACAGGGGGCCTATGGCTACACCTTC. It translates to CASSRGQGAYGYTF.

Only a few counts were recorded for this clonotype. J is TRBJ2-5 and V is TRBV2, with D maybe TRBD2 (7 bases). The CDR3 has 14 amino acids. Deletions cut 4 bases from V and 5 bases from J, with 14 bases between. CDR1 and CDR2 (germline): SNHLY, FYNNEI. The CDR3 sequence: CASSVFGGPETQYF. CDR3 bases: TGTGCCAGCAGTGTCTTCGGGGGGCCCGAGACCCAGTACTTC.

This clonotype was observed many times. This sequence joins TRBV12-3 or TRBV12-4 and TRBJ2-5, with D uncertain. The CDR3 contains 14 residues. Trimming cost V 3 bases and J 5 bases, with 13 bases left between them. The CDR3 here is CASSLLSLGETQYF. CDR3 DNA: TGTGCCAGCAGTTTGTTGTCCCTTGGGGAGACCCAGTACTTC.

The V gene is TRBV12-5, the J gene TRBJ2-3; 9 nucleotides line up with TRBD1. J gave up 4 bases and V 5 bases, and 7 bases lay outside the gene matches. Germline values: CDR1 LGHNT, CDR2 FRNRAP. This CDR3 region has 15 residues. The CDR3 protein is CASGRGDRVSDTQYF. Here the CDR3 DNA reads TGTGCTAGTGGTAGAGGGGACAGGGTATCAGATACGCAGTATTTT.

This clonotype was found a few times. CDR3 coding DNA: TGTGCCATCAGTGAGTCCGGGACTAGCGGGGGGGCCGACCAAGAGACCCAGTACTTC. Residues: CAISESGTSGGADQETQYF. The rearrangement uses TRBV10-3 and TRBJ2-5; 16 nucleotides align to TRBD2. CDR1 and CDR2 from the germline V gene are ENHRY and SYGVKD. This CDR3 has 19 residues. V shed 0 bases and J 0 bases; nucleotides not matched to a gene: 4.

The chain is built from TRBV19 and TRBJ1-1; a possible D gene is TRBD1 (6 bases). The CDR3 is 15 residues long. CDR1 is LNHDA and CDR2 is SQIVND in the germline V gene (reference sequence). V was pared by 4 bases and J by 1 base, with 13 bases between. This CDR3 is CASSTRTASNTEAFF. The CDR3 region has the DNA TGTGCCAGTAGTACCCGGACAGCTTCGAACACTGAAGCTTTCTTT. The variable domain in full, with the rest retrieved from reference TRBV19 and TRBJ1-1, is DGGITQSPKYLFRKEGQNVTLSCEQNLNHDAMYWYRQDPGQGLRLIYYSQIVNDFQKGDIAEGYSVSREKKESFPLTVTSAQKNPTAFYLCASSTRTASNTEAFFGQGTRLTVV.

This rearrangement joins TRBV30 to TRBJ2-7, with D unclear. CDR1 and CDR2 (germline): GTSNPN, SVGIG (reference sequence). Trimming left V 1 base short and J 4 bases short, with 2 bases between. CDR3 length: 10 residues. The CDR3 bases are TGTGCCTGGAGTGGATACGAGCAGTACTTC. Translating it yields CAWSGYEQYF.

This clonotype was observed a handful of times. The rearrangement links TRBV7-2 to TRBJ2-1; TRBD2 matches at 7 bases. The J segment lost 12 bases and the V segment lost 1 base, leaving 6 bases of the junction unmatched. The CDR3 consists of 13 residues. From germline, CDR1 is SGHTA and CDR2 FQGNSA. In nucleotides, the CDR3 is TGTGCCAGCAGCTTAGAATCGGGGGGAGGGCAGTTCTTC. Translating gives CASSLESGGGQFF. The full variable domain, its missing parts supplied by reference TRBV7-2 and TRBJ2-1, is GAGVSQSPSNKVTEKGKDVELRCDPISGHTALYWYRQSLGQGLEFLIYFQGNSAPDKSGLPSDRFSAERTGGSVSTLTIQRTQQEDSAVYLCASSLESGGGQFFGPGTRLTVL.

There are a few counts of this clonotype. The chain carries TRBV5-6 and TRBJ2-5; D may be TRBD2 (5 bases). Trimming removed 7 bases at V and 1 base at J, with 17 bases between. The germline V gene has CDR1 SGHDT and CDR2 YYEEEE. The CDR3 contains 15 residues. Here the CDR3 reads CASGSVSAAQETQYF. The CDR3 DNA sequence: TGTGCCAGCGGATCAGTGTCAGCGGCCCAAGAGACCCAGTACTTC.

The chain carries TRBV5-1 and TRBJ1-1; D may be TRBD1 (6 bases). The CDR3 is 16 amino acids. Germline V gene sequence: CDR1 SGHRS, CDR2 YFSETQ. The ends were cut back, 4 bases at V and 4 bases at J, with 20 bases in the middle. In DNA, the CDR3 is TGCGCCAGCAGCCCGAACGTGGCAGGGGCTGTCACTGAAGCTTTCTTT. Protein sequence: CASSPNVAGAVTEAFF.

This clonotype showed up just a few times. This chain connects TRBV6-2 or TRBV6-3 to TRBJ1-1; TRBD1 is a possible D gene (5 bases). The CDR3 covers 14 residues. Germline CDR1 and CDR2: MNHEY and SVGEGT. The V and J ends lost 2 bases and 4 bases respectively, with 11 bases between them. CDR3 sequence: CASSYLRQTTEAFF. The CDR3 DNA reads as TGTGCCAGCAGTTACCTCAGACAGACCACTGAAGCTTTCTTT.

J is TRBJ2-5 and V is TRBV5-6, with 8 bases that match TRBD1. V shed 1 base, J shed 7 bases, and the junction held 6 bases outside the gene matches. The V gene's germline CDR1 is SGHDT and CDR2 YYEEEE. The CDR3 runs to 14 residues. DNA for the CDR3: TGTGCCAGCAGCTTGCAGGGGGCCAGCGGGACCCAGTACTTC. Its translation: CASSLQGASGTQYF.

The chain joins TRBV3-1 to TRBJ2-5; D is ambiguous. The CDR3 runs 15 residues. Between the trimmed V and J ends, which lost 1 base and 5 bases, there was a span of 14 bases. Germline assignment: CDR1 LGHDT and CDR2 YNNKEL (reference sequence). CDR3 residues: CASSQGEVAVETQYF. CDR3 in DNA: TGTGCCAGCAGCCAAGGAGAGGTAGCCGTCGAGACCCAGTACTTC.

V gene TRBV27 combines with J gene TRBJ2-3; the match to TRBD1 covers 7 bases. This CDR3 spans 14 amino acids. V shed 4 bases and J 0 bases; nucleotides not matched to a gene: 1. Germline values: CDR1 MNHEY, CDR2 SMNVEV (reference sequence). The CDR3 DNA follows: TGTGCCAGCAGTTGGACAGGCAGCACAGATACGCAGTATTTT. This sequence encodes CASSWTGSTDTQYF.

This clonotype was observed a handful of times. This rearrangement joins TRBV5-5 to TRBJ1-4; 12 bases map to TRBD1. The CDR3 is 15 amino acids. Germline CDR1 SGHKS, CDR2 YYEKEE (reference sequence). V was pared by 4 bases and J by 6 bases, with 4 bases of the junction left unmatched. The CDR3 loop reads CASSHGTGGDEKLFF. The CDR3, as DNA: TGTGCCAGCAGCCATGGGACAGGGGGCGATGAAAAACTGTTTTTT.

By sample share, this clonotype is medium-sized (0.01 to 0.1%). The chain uses TRBV5-6 and TRBJ1-2; D is unresolved. CDR1 SGHDT and CDR2 YYEEEE come from the germline V gene. The CDR3 is made up of 12 amino acids. V lost 3 bases to trimming and J lost 5 bases, with 8 bases between them. CDR3: CASSSGGYGYTF. CDR3 DNA: TGTGCCAGCAGCTCCGGTGGATATGGCTACACCTTC.